The 25 T cell receptor beta chains below come from one sample, sequenced in a study of shared clonotypes between healthy human individuals. Data came from immunoSEQ multiplex PCR; TCRdb stores just in-frame clones and leaves some out. The sample carries a few million clones, approximately 92% recorded once. Sequences were obtained from naive CD4+ T cells sorted from blood. Subset: CD45RA+ positively selected. These receptor sequences come from a man in his late teens or twenties in good health.

The genes are TRBV4-1 and TRBJ1-1, with 7 nucleotides matching TRBD1. The CDR3 covers 15 residues. The ends lost 4 bases at V and 3 bases at J; junction bases unmatched: 8. Germline CDR1 MGHRA, CDR2 YSYEKL. CDR3 sequence (DNA): TGCGCCAGCAGCCGGGGGACAGCTGTTTACACTGAAGCTTTCTTT. The encoded protein is CASSRGTAVYTEAFF.

The chain employs TRBV7-9 and TRBJ2-5; 11 nucleotides match TRBD2. V lost 2 bases and J lost 5; bases outside the gene matches: 7. The CDR3 loop spans 16 amino acids. Germline-derived CDR1 and CDR2 are SEHNR and FQNEAQ (reference sequence). The CDR3 DNA reads as TGTGCCAGCAGCTTACGTAGCGGGAGGGCCGATGAGACCCAGTACTTC. As protein: CASSLRSGRADETQYF.

The CDR3 reads CASSLAGVTEAFF. CDR3 nucleotides: TGTGCCAGCAGCCTGGCGGGGGTCACTGAAGCTTTCTTT. The J gene is TRBJ1-1, the V gene TRBV5-6, with D possibly being TRBD1 (5 bases). The length of the CDR3 is 13 residues. The germline V and J ends were trimmed by 4 bases and 4 bases, with 11 bases remaining between them. Germline lookup yields CDR1 SGHDT and CDR2 YYEEEE.

The chain joins TRBV6-1 to TRBJ1-1, with D tentatively TRBD1 (6 bases). The ends were cut back, 3 bases at V and 0 bases at J, with 8 bases in the middle. This CDR3 is built from 14 residues. The V gene's germline CDR1 is MNHNS and CDR2 SASEGT. The CDR3: CASSEGAMNTEAFF. As DNA, the CDR3 is TGTGCCAGCAGTGAGGGGGCTATGAACACTGAAGCTTTCTTT.

The chain joins TRBV20-1 to TRBJ1-2, with D uncertain. Trimming removed 2 bases at V and 8 bases at J, with 9 bases between. Looked up from germline, CDR1 is DFQATT and CDR2 is SNEGSKA (reference sequence). CDR3 length: 11 amino acids. The CDR3 region has the DNA TGCAGTGCTAGACTAGGGTCCGGCTACACCTTC. Translating gives CSARLGSGYTF.

The chain is built from TRBV6-5 and TRBJ2-3; tentatively, D is TRBD1 or TRBD2 (5 bases each). This CDR3 is built from 15 residues. The germline gives CDR1 MNHEY, CDR2 SVGAGI. V gave up 6 bases and J gave up 0 bases, with 13 bases separating them. CDR3 bases: TGTGCCAGCAGCCGGGGACGACCCAGCACAGATACGCAGTATTTT. Its protein is CASSRGRPSTDTQYF.

The CDR3 region has the DNA TGCGCCAGCAGCTTGGGGGCAGCTGCAAACTCTGGAAACACCATATATTTT. This translates into CASSLGAAANSGNTIYF. V is TRBV5-1 and J is TRBJ1-3; D is undetermined. Looked up from germline, CDR1 is SGHRS and CDR2 is YFSETQ. V lost 0 bases to trimming and J lost 0 bases, with 13 bases between them. The CDR3 is 17 amino acids.

This sequence joins TRBV5-1 and TRBJ1-4; D remains unclear. Per the germline V gene, CDR1 is SGHRS and CDR2 is YFSETQ. The CDR3 runs 14 residues. V lost 3 bases to trimming and J lost 5 bases, with 11 bases between them. CDR3: CASSSDKTNEKLFF. For the CDR3, the DNA is TGCGCCAGCAGCTCCGACAAGACGAATGAAAAACTGTTTTTT.

The chain couples TRBV7-3 to TRBJ2-5; 8 bases are shared with TRBD1. Looked up from germline, CDR1 is SGHTA and CDR2 is FQGTGA. The CDR3 loop spans 12 amino acids. V trimming: 5 bases; J trimming: 5 bases; junction bases outside the gene matches: 1. In DNA, the CDR3 is TGTGCCAGCAGCAACAGGGGGGAGACCCAGTACTTC. This translates into CASSNRGETQYF. The complete variable domain, with remaining parts taken from reference TRBV7-3 and TRBJ2-5, reads GAGVSQTPSNKVTEKGKYVELRCDPISGHTALYWYRQSLGQGPEFLIYFQGTGAADDSGLPNDRFFAVRPEGSVSTLKIQRTERGDSAVYLCASSNRGETQYFGPGTRLLVL.

Note on this clone: The sample has other DNA sequences that encode this CDR3 too. The chain couples TRBV30 to TRBJ2-5; TRBD1 matches at 7 bases. CDR1 and CDR2 from the germline V gene are GTSNPN and SVGIG (reference sequence). The CDR3 runs to 11 residues. V lost 7 bases, J lost 3 bases, and 2 bases stayed unmatched. The CDR3 protein is CALTGKETQYF. The CDR3 nucleotides read TGTGCCTTGACAGGGAAAGAGACCCAGTACTTC.

The CDR3 region has the DNA TGTGCCAGCAGCTTAGCTCACGGGATCACCGGGGAGCTGTTTTTT. It encodes CASSLAHGITGELFF. This chain connects TRBV7-2 to TRBJ2-2; weak D call: TRBD2 (5 bases). The length of the CDR3 is 15 residues. The germline V gene has CDR1 SGHTA and CDR2 FQGNSA. V lost 0 bases, J lost 4 bases, and 9 bases lay in between.

The J gene is TRBJ2-5, the V gene TRBV19; possible D gene TRBD1, 5 bases. Germline V lookup: CDR1 LNHDA, CDR2 SQIVND (reference sequence). This CDR3 has 17 amino acids. Trimming removed 1 base from V and 4 bases from J, with 19 bases in between. The CDR3 region is CASSIGTPGSSRETQYF. CDR3 nucleotide sequence: TGTGCCAGTAGTATAGGGACCCCAGGGTCTAGTAGAGAGACCCAGTACTTC.

V is TRBV7-2 and J is TRBJ2-3; D not resolved. CDR1 SGHTA and CDR2 FQGNSA come from the germline V gene. Trimming took off 4 bases at V and 0 bases at J, with 8 bases between the two ends. CDR3 size: 14 residues. The CDR3 sequence is CASSSRFSTDTQYF. As DNA, the CDR3 is TGTGCCAGCAGCTCCCGGTTTAGCACAGATACGCAGTATTTT.

This rearrangement joins TRBV5-8 to TRBJ2-3, with D maybe TRBD2 (5 bases). This CDR3 spans 16 amino acids. V lost 4 bases and J lost 3, with 18 bases in between. CDR1 is SGHTS and CDR2 is YDEGEE in the germline V gene. CDR3: CASSLGIASGTDTQYF. The DNA for the CDR3 is TGTGCCAGCAGCCTGGGGATAGCGTCGGGGACAGATACGCAGTATTTT.

This chain connects TRBV25-1 to TRBJ2-2, with 10 bases fitting TRBD1. With 4 bases clipped from V and 5 bases from J, the junction kept 4 bases outside the gene matches. CDR3 length: 15 residues. Germline values: CDR1 MGHDK, CDR2 SYGVNS. In nucleotides, the CDR3 is TGTGCCAGCAGTGTCGGACAGGGGGGTACCGGGGAGCTGTTTTTT. Protein sequence: CASSVGQGGTGELFF.

The CDR3 DNA reads as TGTGCCAGCAGTTACCAGGGACAGGTTTATCAGCCCCAGCATTTT. It encodes CASSYQGQVYQPQHF. The chain is built from TRBV6-6 and TRBJ1-5; 8 bases fit TRBD1. This CDR3 comprises 15 residues. V shed 2 bases, J shed 5 bases, and the junction held 5 bases outside the gene matches. Looked up from germline, CDR1 is MNHNY and CDR2 is SVGAGI (reference sequence).

The chain carries TRBV18 and TRBJ2-3; no definite D call. Looked up from germline, CDR1 is KGHSH and CDR2 is LQKENI. The germline V and J ends were trimmed by 2 bases and 10 bases, with 10 bases remaining between them. The CDR3 covers 12 residues. The CDR3 loop reads CASSPWRRAQYF. CDR3 bases: TGTGCCAGCTCACCATGGAGACGAGCGCAGTATTTT.

The chain combines TRBV11-2 with TRBJ2-5; 15 nucleotides align to TRBD2. CDR3 length: 16 residues. Germline loops: CDR1 SGHAT, CDR2 FQNNGV. V gave up 3 bases and J gave up 5 bases; unmatched junction bases: 4. This CDR3 is CASSLGLAGGAETQYF. The CDR3 nucleotides read TGTGCCAGCAGCTTGGGACTAGCGGGGGGAGCGGAGACCCAGTACTTC.

Note on this clone: This sample also contains other DNA sequences that code for the same CDR3. In DNA, the CDR3 is TGTGCCAGCAGCCCGGACAGGGGGCGCAATGAGCAGTTCTTC. Translated, it gives CASSPDRGRNEQFF. V is TRBV7-2 and J is TRBJ2-1; 11 positions agree with TRBD1. Losses at the gene ends were 5 bases for V and 6 bases for J; bases not matched to a gene: 3. Germline loops: CDR1 SGHTA, CDR2 FQGNSA. The CDR3 consists of 14 residues.

This rearrangement joins TRBV4-1 to TRBJ1-2; the match to TRBD1 covers 7 bases. The CDR3 has 15 residues. Germline lookup yields CDR1 MGHRA and CDR2 YSYEKL. J gave up 4 bases and V 3 bases, and 8 bases lay outside the gene matches. Here the CDR3 reads CASSHGGGQPYGYTF. The CDR3 DNA sequence: TGCGCCAGCAGCCACGGTGGGGGACAGCCCTATGGCTACACCTTC.

The chain uses TRBV7-9 and TRBJ1-1; D call uncertain. This CDR3 comprises 13 residues. The V and J ends lost 1 base and 4 bases respectively, with 7 bases between them. Looked up from germline, CDR1 is SEHNR and CDR2 is FQNEAQ (reference sequence). In nucleotides, the CDR3 is TGTGCCAGCAGCTTAGATGTGGTCACTGAAGCTTTCTTT. It codes for CASSLDVVTEAFF.

The V gene is TRBV18, the J gene TRBJ1-1; possible D gene TRBD1, 5 bases. Germline V gives CDR1 KGHSH, CDR2 LQKENI. The CDR3 spans 14 residues. Trimming removed 2 bases at V and 7 bases at J, with 14 bases between. The DNA for the CDR3 is TGTGCCAGCTCACCAAACTTACAGGTCGATGAAGCTTTCTTT. It translates to CASSPNLQVDEAFF.

In regard to this clone: The sample contains more than one DNA sequence encoding this CDR3. The chain has TRBV5-1 and TRBJ1-1; TRBD1 matches at 8 bases. From germline, CDR1 is SGHRS and CDR2 YFSETQ. V shed 0 bases, J shed 2 bases, and the junction held 0 bases outside the gene matches. CDR3 length equals 14 residues. CDR3 sequence (DNA): TGCGCCAGCAGCTTGGCAGGGGGCAACACTGAAGCTTTCTTT. Protein product: CASSLAGGNTEAFF.

The rearrangement joins TRBV20-1 to TRBJ1-4; no firm D call. The V end lost 6 bases, the J end lost 7 bases, and 9 bases lay between the germline ends. CDR3 size: 11 residues. Germline V gene sequence: CDR1 DFQATT, CDR2 SNEGSKA (reference sequence). DNA of the CDR3: TGCAGTGCCCGAATCCTTGAAAAACTGTTTTTT. The encoded protein is CSARILEKLFF.

With regard to this clone: Other DNA sequences within the sample encode an identical CDR3. V and J are TRBV28 and TRBJ2-5; D is uncertain. Germline-derived CDR1 and CDR2 are MDHEN and SYDVKM. This CDR3 region has 10 residues. V shed 3 bases and J shed 5 bases, with 1 base lying between them. The DNA of the CDR3 is TGTGCCAGCAGTTTGGAGACCCAGTACTTC. Residues: CASSLETQYF. Variable domain in full (rest from reference TRBV28 and TRBJ2-5): DVKVTQSSRYLVKRTGEKVFLECVQDMDHENMFWYRQDPGLGLRLIYFSYDVKMKEKGDIPEGYSVSREKKERFSLILESASTNQTSMYLCASSLETQYFGPGTRLLVL.